A single sample gave rise to the 28 T cell receptor beta chains below, sequenced in a study of beta chain features in type 1 diabetes. The whole isolated RNA underwent reverse transcription, so sequencing captured expressed TCRB transcripts. Repertoires were generated with immunoSEQ multiplex PCR, while TCRdb's copy carries only in-frame clones and drops some. Of hundreds of thousands of clones detected, about 16% appear once; the ten largest clones hold 0.093%. The sequenced sample consisted of naive CD4+ T cells from blood. Receptor source: a man younger than 35 in good health.

The rearrangement links TRBV7-3 to TRBJ2-3, with D tentatively TRBD2 (5 bases). This CDR3 has 15 amino acids. Trimming left V 1 base short and J 4 bases short, with 12 bases between. The germline V gene has CDR1 SGHTA and CDR2 FQGTGA. The CDR3 DNA is TGTGCCAGCAGCTTAATGCCCGGACTGTCAGATACGCAGTATTTT. This encodes CASSLMPGLSDTQYF.

The chain carries TRBV27 and TRBJ1-5, with 9 bases identical to TRBD1. Germline assignment: CDR1 MNHEY and CDR2 SMNVEV (reference sequence). CDR3 length equals 13 residues. The V segment lost 4 bases and the J segment 5 bases; nucleotides outside the gene matches: 0. The CDR3 DNA is TGTGCCAGCAGTTGGGACAGGGATCAGCCCCAGCATTTT. Its protein is CASSWDRDQPQHF.

As for this clone: Mismatch with germline at one junction end may stem from a read error. The rearrangement links TRBV7-7 to TRBJ2-5; D perhaps matches TRBD1 (6 bases). Germline V CDR1 and CDR2: SSHAT, FNYEAQ (reference sequence). The CDR3 runs 14 residues. The CDR3 spells CASSQGWGRETQYF. The DNA for the CDR3 is TGTGCTAGCAGCCAAGGCTGGGGGCGCGAGACCCAGTACTTC.

This chain joins TRBV5-1 and TRBJ1-1; D unclear. V was clipped by 1 base and J by 5 bases, with 9 bases between them. The germline V gene encodes CDR1 SGHRS and CDR2 YFSETQ. CDR3 length equals 13 residues. The CDR3 here is CASSLSVGTEAFF. The CDR3 bases are TGCGCCAGCAGCTTGTCGGTGGGAACTGAAGCTTTCTTT. Looking up the rest from reference TRBV5-1 and TRBJ1-1 gives the full variable domain: KAGVTQTPRYLIKTRGQQVTLSCSPISGHRSVSWYQQTPGQGLQFLFEYFSETQRNKGNFPGRFSGRQFSNSRSEMNVSTLELGDSALYLCASSLSVGTEAFFGQGTRLTVV.

This clone has a handful of counts. This chain links TRBV27 with TRBJ2-7; D is perhaps TRBD1 (6 bases). V was cut by 10 bases and J by 2 bases, with 24 bases left in between. This CDR3 spans 16 amino acids. Looked up from germline, CDR1 is MNHEY and CDR2 is SMNVEV (reference sequence). The CDR3: CATRPLVWGTTYEQYF. The CDR3 DNA reads TGTGCCACCAGACCTTTAGTTTGGGGGACAACCTACGAGCAGTACTTC.

The chain employs TRBV28 and TRBJ1-2; 9 bases map to TRBD1. Germline trimming cut 4 bases from V and 4 bases from J; bases unmatched to any gene: 10. CDR1 MDHEN and CDR2 SYDVKM come from the germline V gene. CDR3 length: 16 residues. The DNA for the CDR3 is TGTGCCAGCAGTTCCCGTGGACAGGGGAGTGTCTATGGCTACACCTTC. Protein product: CASSSRGQGSVYGYTF.

This clone came up a few times. V and J are TRBV7-3 and TRBJ1-3; D is uncertain. The germline gives CDR1 SGHTA, CDR2 FQGTGA. The length of the CDR3 is 15 residues. V dropped 2 bases and J dropped 0 bases, with 8 bases sitting between them. In nucleotides, the CDR3 is TGTGCCAGCAGCTTAGGTGGCAACTCTGGAAACACCATATATTTT. Translated, it gives CASSLGGNSGNTIYF.

CDR3 in DNA: TGTGCCAGCAGTTCGGACAGGGTTCATTTAGGTCGCTACGAGCAGTACTTC. Translated: CASSSDRVHLGRYEQYF. The V and J genes are TRBV27 and TRBJ2-7, with 8 bases fitting TRBD1. Germline-derived CDR1 and CDR2 are MNHEY and SMNVEV (reference sequence). The CDR3 has 17 residues. The V segment lost 4 bases and the J segment 3 bases; nucleotides outside the gene matches: 14.

The rearrangement joins TRBV27 to TRBJ1-5, with TRBD1 as a possible D gene (5 bases). V lost 7 bases, J lost 0 bases, and 13 bases lay in between. Germline CDR1 is MNHEY and CDR2 is SMNVEV (reference sequence). This CDR3 is built from 15 residues. The CDR3 is CASNQGPNSNQPQHF. The CDR3 nucleotides read TGTGCCAGCAATCAGGGACCTAATAGCAATCAGCCCCAGCATTTT.

The chain is built from TRBV10-3 and TRBJ2-3, with D perhaps matching TRBD2 (6 bases). CDR3 length: 17 amino acids. V was shortened by 6 bases and J by 1 base, with 20 bases between the two germline ends. CDR1 and CDR2 from the germline V gene are ENHRY and SYGVKD. The CDR3 nucleotides are TGTGCCATCAGGAAGGGACTTTTTCAGGCCGGCACAGATACGCAGTATTTT. Its protein is CAIRKGLFQAGTDTQYF.

This clone was seen only a few times. The chain has TRBV5-4 and TRBJ1-1; D is undetermined. V lost 5 bases to trimming and J lost 0 bases, with 8 bases between them. Germline CDR1 reads SGHNT; CDR2 reads YYREEE (reference sequence). The CDR3 is 13 amino acids. CDR3 sequence: CASRPIMNTEAFF. As DNA, the CDR3 is TGTGCCAGCAGACCAATCATGAACACTGAAGCTTTCTTT. The whole variable domain, remainder taken from reference TRBV5-4 and TRBJ1-1, is ETGVTQSPTHLIKTRGQQVTLRCSSQSGHNTVSWYQQALGQGPQFIFQYYREEENGRGNFPPRFSGLQFPNYSSELNVNALELDDSALYLCASRPIMNTEAFFGQGTRLTVV.

The gene calls are TRBV5-1 and TRBJ2-1; no clear D. V gave up 0 bases and J gave up 6 bases, with 7 bases separating them. There are 13 residues in the CDR3. The germline gives CDR1 SGHRS, CDR2 YFSETQ. The CDR3 sequence is CASSLVSLNEQFF. The CDR3 region has the DNA TGCGCCAGCAGCTTGGTTAGCCTCAATGAGCAGTTCTTC. The entire variable domain, with the rest obtained from reference TRBV5-1 and TRBJ2-1, is as follows: KAGVTQTPRYLIKTRGQQVTLSCSPISGHRSVSWYQQTPGQGLQFLFEYFSETQRNKGNFPGRFSGRQFSNSRSEMNVSTLELGDSALYLCASSLVSLNEQFFGPGTRLTVL.

This clone was observed a handful of times. This chain joins TRBV4-1 and TRBJ1-1, with 10 nucleotides matching TRBD1. Losses at the gene ends were 3 bases for V and 5 bases for J; bases not matched to a gene: 9. This CDR3 has 16 residues. The germline V gene has CDR1 MGHRA and CDR2 YSYEKL. CDR3 nucleotide sequence: TGCGCCAGCAGCCATGGGGACAGGGGCGGGAGTACTGAAGCTTTCTTT. Encoded protein: CASSHGDRGGSTEAFF.

The V gene is TRBV5-4, the J gene TRBJ2-7; D is possibly TRBD2 (7 bases). The CDR3 runs to 16 residues. Germline V CDR1 and CDR2: SGHNT, YYREEE (reference sequence). V shed 2 bases and J shed 2 bases, with 17 bases lying between them. CDR3 sequence (DNA): TGTGCCAGCAGCTTTGGCCTGAGGGGGGGAACCTACGAGCAGTACTTC. Its protein is CASSFGLRGGTYEQYF.

This clone appeared a few times. The J gene is TRBJ2-1, the V gene TRBV18, with 11 positions matching TRBD2. The ends lost 0 bases at V and 9 bases at J; junction bases unmatched: 7. Germline V gene data show CDR1 as KGHSH and CDR2 as LQKENI. CDR3 size: 16 residues. The CDR3, as DNA: TGTGCCAGCTCACCACCGGTAGCGGGGGGGCGTGGTGAGCAGTTCTTC. This codes for CASSPPVAGGRGEQFF.

The V call is TRBV6-5, the J call TRBJ2-7; tentative D call: TRBD1 (6 bases). This CDR3 contains 15 residues. V dropped 6 bases and J dropped 3 bases, with 18 bases sitting between them. Germline values: CDR1 MNHEY, CDR2 SVGAGI. As DNA, the CDR3 is TGTGCCAGCAGGAAAGAATACAGGGCCGGCTACGAGCAGTACTTC. Amino acids: CASRKEYRAGYEQYF.

The V call is TRBV19, the J call TRBJ1-6, with D uncertain. Trimming took 7 bases from V and 5 from J, leaving 9 bases between them. This CDR3 contains 13 residues. Germline V gene lookup returns CDR1 LNHDA and CDR2 SQIVND (reference sequence). The CDR3, as DNA: TGTGCCAGTATGTGGCAGGATAATTCACCCCTCCACTTT. Translated: CASMWQDNSPLHF.

This chain connects TRBV7-3 to TRBJ1-2; a possible D gene is TRBD1 (6 bases). Per germline, CDR1 SGHTA and CDR2 FQGTGA. Trimming stripped 4 bases from V and 6 bases from J, with 9 bases between. This CDR3 has 12 amino acids. CDR3 residues: CASSSRQDGYTF. DNA for the CDR3: TGTGCCAGCAGCTCGAGACAGGATGGCTACACCTTC. The complete variable domain, with remaining parts taken from reference TRBV7-3 and TRBJ1-2, reads GAGVSQTPSNKVTEKGKYVELRCDPISGHTALYWYRQSLGQGPEFLIYFQGTGAADDSGLPNDRFFAVRPEGSVSTLKIQRTERGDSAVYLCASSSRQDGYTFGSGTRLTVV.

This clone has more than one count but fewer than ten. The gene calls are TRBV7-9 and TRBJ1-2, with D perhaps matching TRBD1 (6 bases). Trimming stripped 0 bases from V and 5 bases from J, with 16 bases between. The CDR3 is 16 amino acids. Germline CDR1 reads SEHNR; CDR2 reads FQNEAQ (reference sequence). In DNA form, the CDR3 reads TGTGCCAGCAGCTTAGCCTTGACGGACAGACCATATGGCTACACCTTC. Protein product: CASSLALTDRPYGYTF.

The table lists this clone with a few counts. The J gene is TRBJ1-2, the V gene TRBV7-2, with D maybe TRBD1 (5 bases). Trimming pared 2 bases from V and 6 bases from J, leaving 16 bases between. The CDR3 totals 15 residues. CDR1 is SGHTA, CDR2 FQGNSA, per germline. Here the CDR3 DNA reads TGTGCCAGCAGCTTACCCGACAGAGCAGCAAATGGCTACACCTTC. Translated, it gives CASSLPDRAANGYTF.

The rearrangement links TRBV6-5 to TRBJ2-1, with 10 nucleotides matching TRBD2. Germline loops: CDR1 MNHEY, CDR2 SVGAGI. The CDR3 has 16 residues. V was pared by 0 bases and J by 9 bases, with 8 bases of the junction left unmatched. Here the CDR3 reads CASSYSKGSGGFEQFF. The CDR3 DNA reads TGTGCCAGCAGTTACTCGAAGGGTAGCGGGGGGTTTGAGCAGTTCTTC.

The chain links TRBV9 to TRBJ2-7, with TRBD1 identical over 7 bases. Germline V lookup: CDR1 SGDLS, CDR2 YYNGEE. There are 17 residues in the CDR3. V was clipped by 0 bases and J by 0 bases; unmatched bases: 9. The CDR3 region has the DNA TGTGCCAGCAGCGTAGGGAGCGGTGGGACAGTCTCCTACGAGCAGTACTTC. Its translation is CASSVGSGGTVSYEQYF.

The chain uses TRBV29-1 and TRBJ1-2, with D perhaps matching TRBD1 (6 bases). The ends were cut back, 7 bases at V and 7 bases at J, with 22 bases in the middle. Germline CDR1 reads SQVTM; CDR2 reads ANQGSEA. This CDR3 is 14 amino acids long. CDR3 nucleotide sequence: TGCAGCGGAAGAGGGGGGCTCGGAGTACGTGGCTACACCTTC. Protein: CSGRGGLGVRGYTF.

This clone was observed a handful of times. The same CDR3 can be traced to other DNA sequences in this sample. V is TRBV7-2 and J is TRBJ2-5; 9 nucleotides match TRBD2. CDR1 and CDR2 from the germline V gene are SGHTA and FQGNSA. Trimming cost V 5 bases and J 3 bases; bases outside gene matches: 1. This CDR3 region has 13 residues. CDR3 sequence: CASSRLAEETQYF. In DNA form, the CDR3 reads TGTGCCAGCAGCCGACTAGCGGAAGAGACCCAGTACTTC.

The V call is TRBV10-3, the J call TRBJ2-6, with D perhaps matching TRBD1 or TRBD2 (6 bases each). Germline CDR1 ENHRY, CDR2 SYGVKD. The CDR3 totals 16 residues. The V and J ends lost 2 bases and 7 bases respectively, with 15 bases between them. As DNA, the CDR3 is TGTGCCATCAGTGAGGTCAGGGGACTTGGAGCCAACGTCCTGACTTTC. It codes for CAISEVRGLGANVLTF.

V and J are TRBV5-1 and TRBJ2-7, with 8 bases fitting TRBD1. The CDR3 length is 14 residues. Trimming took 1 base from V and 5 from J; bases not matched to a gene: 5. Germline assignment: CDR1 SGHRS and CDR2 YFSETQ. The CDR3 is CASSLIQGAHEQYF. CDR3 nucleotides: TGCGCCAGCAGCTTGATCCAGGGGGCCCACGAGCAGTACTTC.

This clone was seen a handful of times. This rearrangement joins TRBV30 to TRBJ2-3; D not certain. The V end was cut by 4 bases, the J end by 1 base, with 12 bases between. The CDR3 loop spans 14 amino acids. Germline V gives CDR1 GTSNPN, CDR2 SVGIG (reference sequence). The CDR3 DNA reads as TGTGCCTGGACCCTGCGGCAGCGCACAGATACGCAGTATTTT. It yields the protein CAWTLRQRTDTQYF.

This clone was picked up a small number of times. J is TRBJ2-1 and V is TRBV10-3; D uncertain. CDR3 length equals 14 residues. V lost 3 bases and J 4 bases, leaving 10 bases between the germline ends. CDR1 is ENHRY and CDR2 is SYGVKD in the germline V gene. The chain's CDR3 is CAISEVAGYNEQFF. CDR3 nucleotides: TGTGCCATCAGTGAAGTGGCCGGGTACAATGAGCAGTTCTTC.